This TCR beta chain originates from a study of blood T cell repertoires in COVID-19. The CDR3 has 15 residues. Germline CDR1 is MNHEY and CDR2 is SVGAGI. The germline V and J ends were trimmed by 0 bases and 4 bases, with 11 bases remaining between them. Authors' data handling: Cell counts per sample came from amplifying reference gene primers. Using immunoSEQ multiplex PCR, the repertoire was profiled, and TCRdb retains in-frame clones only, with some absent. V and J calls and clone size are copied from that table; D and trimming were computed from the DNA. Of tens of thousands of clones in the sample, approximately 83% are singletons; the top ten hold around 15%.

Input material: peripheral blood. This TCR came from a human donor in a cohort sampled during active COVID-19. The chain recombines TRBV6-5 with TRBJ2-3; D may be TRBD2 (6 bases). The CDR3 DNA sequence: TGTGCCAGCAGTTACTCAGGCGGGACCGCAGATACGCAGTATTTT. It yields the protein CASSYSGGTADTQYF.